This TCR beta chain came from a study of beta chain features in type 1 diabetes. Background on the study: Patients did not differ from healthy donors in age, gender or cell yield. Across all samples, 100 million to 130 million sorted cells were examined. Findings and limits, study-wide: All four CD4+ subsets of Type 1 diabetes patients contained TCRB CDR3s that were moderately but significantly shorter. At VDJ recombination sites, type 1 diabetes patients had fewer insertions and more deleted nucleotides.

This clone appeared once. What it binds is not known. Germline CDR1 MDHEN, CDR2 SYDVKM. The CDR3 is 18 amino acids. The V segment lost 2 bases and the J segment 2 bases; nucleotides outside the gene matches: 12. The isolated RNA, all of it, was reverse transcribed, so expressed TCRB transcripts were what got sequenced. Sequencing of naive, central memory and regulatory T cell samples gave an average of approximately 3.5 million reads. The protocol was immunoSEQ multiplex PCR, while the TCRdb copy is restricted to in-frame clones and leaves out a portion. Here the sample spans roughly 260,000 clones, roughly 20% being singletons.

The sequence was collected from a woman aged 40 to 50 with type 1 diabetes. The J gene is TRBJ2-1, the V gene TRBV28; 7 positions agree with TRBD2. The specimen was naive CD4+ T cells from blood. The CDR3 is CASSLAQRTRLTYNEQFF. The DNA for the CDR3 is TGTGCCAGCAGTTTAGCCCAGCGGACTAGACTTACCTACAATGAGCAGTTCTTC.